The 14 T cell receptor beta chains reported below all come from one sample, sequenced in a study of T cells in Graves' hyperthyroidism and ophthalmopathy. TCR beta CDR3 regions were amplified from RNA. The HTBI primer set served for first-round RT-PCR of the TCR CDR3. One entry per CDR3 protein results from TCRdb running MiXCR on the multiplex PCR reads. The data contain more than 550,000 distinct CDR3 sequences, 15% to 20% of them singletons. Sequenced sample: blood. These receptors were taken from a woman in her forties or fifties with Graves' hyperthyroidism that later progressed to Graves' ophthalmopathy.

This chain uses TRBV9 with TRBJ1-1, with D perhaps TRBD1 (5 bases). Per the germline V gene, CDR1 is SGDLS and CDR2 is YYNGEE. The V gene lost 3 bases and the J gene lost 5 bases, with 14 bases spanning the gap. This CDR3 has 14 amino acids. CDR3 region: CASSAIFGATEAFF. The CDR3, as DNA: TGTGCCAGCAGCGCTATCTTCGGGGCGACTGAAGCTTTCTTT.

The table lists this clonotype with many counts. The J gene is TRBJ2-7, the V gene TRBV20-1; 7 nucleotides agree with TRBD1. The CDR3 loop spans 14 amino acids. V dropped 5 bases and J dropped 3; count of bases not matched to a gene: 10. CDR1 is DFQATT and CDR2 is SNEGSKA in the germline V gene (reference sequence). CDR3 residues: CSAELRTGDYEQYF. DNA of the CDR3: TGCAGTGCTGAGTTGAGGACAGGAGACTACGAGCAGTACTTC.

The chain has TRBV6-2 or TRBV6-3 and TRBJ2-3; TRBD1 matches at 8 bases. In germline, CDR1 is MNHEY, CDR2 SVGEGT. Trimming took 6 bases from V and 3 from J; bases not matched to a gene: 14. The CDR3 consists of 17 residues. CDR3 in DNA: TGTGCCAGCAGACGTCCTCGACAGGGGCGGGATACAGATACGCAGTATTTT. This codes for CASRRPRQGRDTDTQYF.

The table lists this clonotype with a few counts. This chain uses TRBV27 with TRBJ2-3; D unclear. Trimming stripped 3 bases from V and 4 bases from J, with 8 bases between. The germline V gene has CDR1 MNHEY and CDR2 SMNVEV (reference sequence). The CDR3 contains 13 residues. The CDR3 spells CASSFSSADTQYF. For the CDR3, the DNA is TGTGCCAGCAGTTTTAGCAGCGCAGATACGCAGTATTTT.

The V and J genes are TRBV6-1 and TRBJ2-7; D is unclear. This CDR3 comprises 13 residues. Per germline, CDR1 MNHNS and CDR2 SASEGT. V gave up 6 bases and J gave up 0 bases, with 9 bases separating them. For the CDR3, the DNA is TGTGCCAGCAGGATGGCTAGCTCCTACGAGCAGTACTTC. Protein sequence: CASRMASSYEQYF.

This clonotype was counted many times. DNA of the CDR3: TGTGCCAGCAGCCAAGACGGCTCTCACACTGAAGCTTTCTTT. It codes for CASSQDGSHTEAFF. The chain combines TRBV3-1 with TRBJ1-1; no definite D call. Trimming stripped 0 bases from V and 3 bases from J, with 8 bases between. The CDR3 covers 14 residues. Germline-derived CDR1 and CDR2 are LGHDT and YNNKEL (reference sequence).

The chain uses TRBV19 and TRBJ1-1; maybe TRBD1 (5 bases). The CDR3 is 15 amino acids. The V gene's germline CDR1 is LNHDA and CDR2 SQIVND (reference sequence). V was cut by 3 bases and J by 4 bases, with 15 bases left in between. The CDR3 sequence is CASSIYSGVGTEAFF. The CDR3 nucleotides are TGTGCCAGTAGTATTTACTCGGGGGTGGGCACTGAAGCTTTCTTT.

This clonotype was seen repeatedly, ten times or more. The V gene is TRBV3-1, the J gene TRBJ1-6; D might be TRBD1 (6 bases). Germline-derived CDR1 and CDR2 are LGHDT and YNNKEL (reference sequence). The CDR3 covers 15 residues. V lost 3 bases and J 5 bases, leaving 11 bases between the germline ends. The CDR3 coding sequence is TGTGCCAGCAGCCATTACCAGGGGAATAATTCACCCCTCCACTTT. Its protein is CASSHYQGNNSPLHF.

This clonotype was detected only a few times. J is TRBJ1-1 and V is TRBV29-1; maybe TRBD1 (5 bases). Germline lookup yields CDR1 SQVTM and CDR2 ANQGSEA. V lost 4 bases, J lost 3 bases, and 9 bases lay in between. The CDR3 contains 12 residues. The CDR3 sequence is CSVGGIYTEAFF. The CDR3 DNA follows: TGCAGCGTTGGGGGGATATACACTGAAGCTTTCTTT.

The CDR3: CASSEDPGDEKLFF. CDR3 nucleotides: TGTGCCAGCAGTGAAGACCCTGGCGATGAAAAACTGTTTTTT. The chain combines TRBV6-1 with TRBJ1-4; D is ambiguous. The CDR3 has 14 residues. Trimming removed 1 base from V and 6 bases from J, with 9 bases in between. Germline-derived CDR1 and CDR2 are MNHNS and SASEGT.

The chain combines TRBV19 with TRBJ1-5; TRBD1 matches at 10 bases. CDR3 length equals 15 residues. CDR1 LNHDA and CDR2 SQIVND come from the germline V gene (reference sequence). Trimming took 3 bases from V and 7 from J; bases not matched to a gene: 6. The CDR3 DNA reads as TGTGCCAGTAGTATGGGGGGACAGGGGTTCCAGCCCCAGCATTTT. This codes for CASSMGGQGFQPQHF.

The table lists this clonotype with many counts. V usage is TRBV2 and J usage is TRBJ2-1; D gene uncertain. The CDR3 sequence is 15 residues long. CDR1 SNHLY and CDR2 FYNNEI come from the germline V gene. V dropped 4 bases and J dropped 2 bases, with 12 bases sitting between them. The CDR3 loop is CASSAGEAPYNEQFF. The DNA for the CDR3 is TGTGCCAGCAGTGCTGGAGAGGCTCCCTACAATGAGCAGTTCTTC.

This clonotype has at least ten counts. The rearrangement joins TRBV12-3 or TRBV12-4 to TRBJ2-7; D is perhaps TRBD1 (5 bases). The CDR3 is 13 residues long. The V end lost 4 bases, the J end lost 2 bases, and 9 bases lay between the germline ends. The CDR3 nucleotides read TGTGCCAGCAGTTCAGACAGTCCCTACGAGCAGTACTTC. Its protein product is CASSSDSPYEQYF.

This clonotype has just a few counts. The rearrangement uses TRBV4-1 and TRBJ1-1, with no clear D. CDR3 length equals 15 residues. V lost 4 bases, J lost 2 bases, and 14 bases lay in between. Germline values: CDR1 MGHRA, CDR2 YSYEKL. CDR3 coding DNA: TGCGCCAGCAGCCGAGAGGTCAGGTCTAACACTGAAGCTTTCTTT. It is translated as CASSREVRSNTEAFF.